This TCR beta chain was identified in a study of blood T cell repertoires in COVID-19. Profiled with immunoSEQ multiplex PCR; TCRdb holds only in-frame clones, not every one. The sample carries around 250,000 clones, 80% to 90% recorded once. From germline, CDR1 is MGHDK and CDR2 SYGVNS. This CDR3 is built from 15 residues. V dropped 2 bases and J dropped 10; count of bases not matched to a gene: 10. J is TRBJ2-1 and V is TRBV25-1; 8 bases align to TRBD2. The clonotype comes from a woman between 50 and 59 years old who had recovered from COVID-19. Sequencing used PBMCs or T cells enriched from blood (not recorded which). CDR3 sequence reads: CASSEQSGSLGEQFF. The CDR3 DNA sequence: TGTGCCAGCAGTGAACAGAGCGGGAGTCTCGGGGAGCAGTTCTTC.